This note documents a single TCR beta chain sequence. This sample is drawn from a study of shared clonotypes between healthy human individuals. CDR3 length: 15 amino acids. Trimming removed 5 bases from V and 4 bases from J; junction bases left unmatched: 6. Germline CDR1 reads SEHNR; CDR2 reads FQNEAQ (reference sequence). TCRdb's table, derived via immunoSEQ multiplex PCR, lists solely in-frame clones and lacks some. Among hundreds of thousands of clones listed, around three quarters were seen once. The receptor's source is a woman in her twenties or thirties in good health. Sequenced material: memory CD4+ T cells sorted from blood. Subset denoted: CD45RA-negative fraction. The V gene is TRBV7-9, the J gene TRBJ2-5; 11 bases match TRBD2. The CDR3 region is CASSTYSGRAETQYF. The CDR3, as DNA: TGTGCCAGCAGCACGTATAGCGGGAGGGCAGAGACCCAGTACTTC.